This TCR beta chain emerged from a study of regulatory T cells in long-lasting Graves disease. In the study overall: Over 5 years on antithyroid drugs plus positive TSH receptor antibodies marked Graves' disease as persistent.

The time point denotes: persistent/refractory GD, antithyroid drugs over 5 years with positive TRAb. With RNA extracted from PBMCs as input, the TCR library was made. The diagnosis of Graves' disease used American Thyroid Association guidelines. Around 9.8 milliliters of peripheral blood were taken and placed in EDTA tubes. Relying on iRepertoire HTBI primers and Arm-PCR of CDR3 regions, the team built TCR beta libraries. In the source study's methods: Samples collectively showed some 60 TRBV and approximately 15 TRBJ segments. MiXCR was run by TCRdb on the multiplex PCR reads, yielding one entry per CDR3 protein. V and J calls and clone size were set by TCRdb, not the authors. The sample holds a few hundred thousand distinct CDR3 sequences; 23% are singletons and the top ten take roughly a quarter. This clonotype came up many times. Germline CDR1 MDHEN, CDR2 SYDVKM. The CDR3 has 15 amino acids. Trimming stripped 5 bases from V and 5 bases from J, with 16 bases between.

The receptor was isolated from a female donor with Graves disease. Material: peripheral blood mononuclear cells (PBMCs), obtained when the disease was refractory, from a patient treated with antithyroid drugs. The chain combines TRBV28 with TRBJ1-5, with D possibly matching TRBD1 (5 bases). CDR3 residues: CASSPGIFEDQPQHF. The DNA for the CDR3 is TGTGCCAGCAGTCCAGGGATATTTGAGGATCAGCCCCAGCATTTT.